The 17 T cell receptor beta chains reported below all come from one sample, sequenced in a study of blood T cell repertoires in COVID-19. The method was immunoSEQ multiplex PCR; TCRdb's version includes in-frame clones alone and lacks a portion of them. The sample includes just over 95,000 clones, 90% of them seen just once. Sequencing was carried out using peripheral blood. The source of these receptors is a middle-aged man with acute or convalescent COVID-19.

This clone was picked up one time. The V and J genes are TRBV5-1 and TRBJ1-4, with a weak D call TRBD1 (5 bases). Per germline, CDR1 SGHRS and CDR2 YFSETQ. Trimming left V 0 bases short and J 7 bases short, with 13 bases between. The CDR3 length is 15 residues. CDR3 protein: CASSLEVGLSEKLFF. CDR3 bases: TGCGCCAGCAGCTTGGAGGTGGGGCTATCTGAAAAACTGTTTTTT.

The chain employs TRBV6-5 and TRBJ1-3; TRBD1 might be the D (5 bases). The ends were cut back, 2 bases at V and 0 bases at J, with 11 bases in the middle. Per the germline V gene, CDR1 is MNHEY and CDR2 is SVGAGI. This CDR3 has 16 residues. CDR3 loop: CASSYHTGLSGNTIYF. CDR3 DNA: TGTGCCAGCAGTTACCATACAGGCCTCTCTGGAAACACCATATATTTT.

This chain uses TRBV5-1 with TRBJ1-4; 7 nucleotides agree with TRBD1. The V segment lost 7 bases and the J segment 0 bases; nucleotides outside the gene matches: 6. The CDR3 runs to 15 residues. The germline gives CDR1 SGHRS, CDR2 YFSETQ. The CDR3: CASGFTGATNEKLFF. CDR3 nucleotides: TGCGCCAGCGGATTTACAGGGGCAACTAATGAAAAACTGTTTTTT.

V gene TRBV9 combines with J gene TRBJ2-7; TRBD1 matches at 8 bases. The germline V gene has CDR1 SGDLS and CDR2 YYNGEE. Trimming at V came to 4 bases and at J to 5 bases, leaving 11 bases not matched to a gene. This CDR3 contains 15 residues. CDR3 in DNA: TGTGCCAGCAGCTCTGGACAGGGACGAGTCCACGAGCAGTACTTC. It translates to CASSSGQGRVHEQYF.

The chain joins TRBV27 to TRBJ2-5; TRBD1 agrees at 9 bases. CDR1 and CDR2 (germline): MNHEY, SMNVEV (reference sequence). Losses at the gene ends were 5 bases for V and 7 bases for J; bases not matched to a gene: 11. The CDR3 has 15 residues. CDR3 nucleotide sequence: TGTGCCAGCAGTAGCCCCGGGACAGGGTTTGTGACCCAGTACTTC. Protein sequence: CASSSPGTGFVTQYF.

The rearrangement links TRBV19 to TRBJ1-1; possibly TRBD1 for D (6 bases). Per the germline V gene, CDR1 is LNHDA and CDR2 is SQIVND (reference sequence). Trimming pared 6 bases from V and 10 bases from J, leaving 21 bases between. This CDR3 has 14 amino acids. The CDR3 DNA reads TGTGCCAGTAGCGCCGGGGCGGGGGCGGGGGGAGCTTTCTTT. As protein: CASSAGAGAGGAFF.

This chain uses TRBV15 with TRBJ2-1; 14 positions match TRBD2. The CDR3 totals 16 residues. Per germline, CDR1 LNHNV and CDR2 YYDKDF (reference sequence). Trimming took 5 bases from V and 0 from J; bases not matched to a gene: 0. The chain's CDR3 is CATSGTSGSSYNEQFF. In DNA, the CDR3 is TGTGCCACCAGCGGGACTAGCGGGAGCTCCTACAATGAGCAGTTCTTC. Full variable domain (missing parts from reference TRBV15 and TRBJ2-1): DAMVIQNPRYQVTQFGKPVTLSCSQTLNHNVMYWYQQKSSQAPKLLFHYYDKDFNNEADTPDNFQSRRPNTSFCFLDIRSPGLGDTAMYLCATSGTSGSSYNEQFFGPGTRLTVL.

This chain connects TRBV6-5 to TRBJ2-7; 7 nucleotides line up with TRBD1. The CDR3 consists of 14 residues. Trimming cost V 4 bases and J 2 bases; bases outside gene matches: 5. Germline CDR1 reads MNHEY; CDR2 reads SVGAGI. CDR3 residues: CASSSSDRTYEQYF. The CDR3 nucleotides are TGTGCCAGCAGTTCCTCGGACAGGACCTACGAGCAGTACTTC.

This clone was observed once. In DNA, the CDR3 is TGCGCCAGTATAGCGGGAGCAACAGATACGCAGTATTTT. Its translation: CASIAGATDTQYF. The chain combines TRBV5-1 with TRBJ2-3; 9 bases are a match to TRBD2. CDR1 is SGHRS, CDR2 YFSETQ, per germline. The CDR3 extends over 13 amino acids. Losses at the gene ends were 8 bases for V and 3 bases for J; bases not matched to a gene: 4. Full variable domain (missing parts from reference TRBV5-1 and TRBJ2-3): KAGVTQTPRYLIKTRGQQVTLSCSPISGHRSVSWYQQTPGQGLQFLFEYFSETQRNKGNFPGRFSGRQFSNSRSEMNVSTLELGDSALYLCASIAGATDTQYFGPGTRLTVL.

CDR3 protein: CASSVGVWRDDSGANVLTF. CDR3 DNA: TGTGCCAGCAGCGTAGGAGTCTGGCGGGACGACTCTGGGGCCAACGTCCTGACTTTC. The rearrangement uses TRBV9 and TRBJ2-6, with D tentatively TRBD2 (6 bases). V gave up 0 bases and J gave up 0 bases, with 16 bases separating them. This CDR3 is built from 19 residues. In germline, CDR1 is SGDLS, CDR2 YYNGEE.

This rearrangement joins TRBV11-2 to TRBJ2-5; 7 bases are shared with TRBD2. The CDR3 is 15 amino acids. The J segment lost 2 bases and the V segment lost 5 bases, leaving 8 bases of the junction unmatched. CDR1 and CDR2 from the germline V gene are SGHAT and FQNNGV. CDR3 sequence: CASSQMGGGQETQYF. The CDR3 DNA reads TGTGCCAGCAGCCAAATGGGCGGGGGACAAGAGACCCAGTACTTC.

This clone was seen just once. This CDR3 reads CASTSWDRDTGELFF. In DNA, the CDR3 is TGTGCCAGCACCTCTTGGGACAGGGACACCGGGGAGCTGTTTTTT. The chain links TRBV3-1 (or the pseudogene TRBV3-2) to TRBJ2-2; 9 bases fit TRBD1. Germline CDR1 reads LGHDT; CDR2 reads YNNKEL (reference sequence). V was pared by 7 bases and J by 3 bases, with 6 bases of the junction left unmatched. The CDR3 covers 15 residues.

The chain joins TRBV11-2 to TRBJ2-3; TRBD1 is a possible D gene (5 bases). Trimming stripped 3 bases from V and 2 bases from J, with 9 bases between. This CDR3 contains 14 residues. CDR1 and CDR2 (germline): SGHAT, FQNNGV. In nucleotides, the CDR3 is TGTGCCAGCAGCTTCAGGGCAATCACAGATACGCAGTATTTT. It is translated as CASSFRAITDTQYF.

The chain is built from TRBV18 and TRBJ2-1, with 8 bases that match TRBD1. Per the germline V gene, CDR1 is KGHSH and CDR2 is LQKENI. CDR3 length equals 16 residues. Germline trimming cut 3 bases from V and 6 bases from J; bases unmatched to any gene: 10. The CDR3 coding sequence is TGTGCCAGCTCACCGGGAGGACAGGGACGGCCCAATGAGCAGTTCTTC. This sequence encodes CASSPGGQGRPNEQFF.

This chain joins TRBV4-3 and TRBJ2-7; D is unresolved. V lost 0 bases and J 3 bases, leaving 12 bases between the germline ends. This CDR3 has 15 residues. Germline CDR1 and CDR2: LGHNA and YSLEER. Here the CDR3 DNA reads TGCGCCAGCAGCCAAGATCGTGCAAGAGACTACGAGCAGTACTTC. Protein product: CASSQDRARDYEQYF.

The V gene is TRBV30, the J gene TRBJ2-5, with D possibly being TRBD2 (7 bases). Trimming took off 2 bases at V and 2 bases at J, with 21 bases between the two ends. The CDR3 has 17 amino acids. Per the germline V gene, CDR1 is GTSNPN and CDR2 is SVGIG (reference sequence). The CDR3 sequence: CAWSSGRGATIQETQYF. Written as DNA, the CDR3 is TGTGCCTGGAGTTCGGGTCGGGGGGCTACCATTCAAGAGACCCAGTACTTC.

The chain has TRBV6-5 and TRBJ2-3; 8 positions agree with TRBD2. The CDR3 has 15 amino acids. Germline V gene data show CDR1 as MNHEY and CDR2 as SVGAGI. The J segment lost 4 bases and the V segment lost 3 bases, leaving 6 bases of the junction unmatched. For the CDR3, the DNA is TGTGCCAGCAGTTATAACGGGAGGGCCGCAGATACGCAGTATTTT. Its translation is CASSYNGRAADTQYF.